This T cell receptor (beta chain) was sequenced during a study of response to subunit inactivated influenza vaccine. Study observations and caveats: Authors suggested each seasonal influenza vaccination recruits few new T cells.

Using its own MiXCR run on the RT-PCR reads, TCRdb lists one record per CDR3 protein. The sample shows about 160,000 distinct CDR3 sequences, 9.5% to 12% of them seen only once. As concerns this clonotype: Its specificity is unknown.

Germline V lookup: CDR1 SQVTM, CDR2 ANQGSEA. V gave up 2 bases and J gave up 8 bases, with 20 bases separating them. This CDR3 contains 15 residues. This sequence joins TRBV29-1 and TRBJ2-3; a possible D gene is TRBD2 (7 bases). Sequenced material: CD8+ T cells sorted from PBMCs, taken around 2 years after vaccination. The TCR originated in a man between 50 and 69 years old who received an inactivated influenza vaccine. CDR3 nucleotides: TGCAGCGTTGAAAGTTTTCGGGGGGCCCGCGGTACGCAGTATTTT. Its translation: CSVESFRGARGTQYF.